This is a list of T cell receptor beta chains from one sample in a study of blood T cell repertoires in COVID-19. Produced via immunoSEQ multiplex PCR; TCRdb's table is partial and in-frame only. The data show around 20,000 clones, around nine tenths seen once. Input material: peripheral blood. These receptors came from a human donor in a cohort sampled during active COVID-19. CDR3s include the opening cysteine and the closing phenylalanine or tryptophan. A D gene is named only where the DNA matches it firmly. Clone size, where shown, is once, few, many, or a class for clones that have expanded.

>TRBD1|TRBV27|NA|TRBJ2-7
CASSSVPTGGSYEQYF
TGTGCCAGCAGTTCGGTCCCGACAGGGGGCTCCTACGAGCAGTACTTC
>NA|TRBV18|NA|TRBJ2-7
CASSPSKDSVYEQYF
TGTGCCAGCTCACCCTCAAAGGACAGTGTCTACGAGCAGTACTTC
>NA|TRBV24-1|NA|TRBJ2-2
CAAQLAGSGELFF
TGTGCCGCCCAACTAGCTGGGTCCGGGGAGCTGTTTTTT
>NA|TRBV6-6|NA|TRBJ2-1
CASSPGLASEQFF
TGTGCCAGCAGTCCGGGACTGGCTAGTGAGCAGTTCTTC
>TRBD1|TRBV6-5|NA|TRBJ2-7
CASSPGQGRYEQYF
TGTGCCAGCAGCCCCGGACAGGGCAGGTACGAGCAGTACTTC
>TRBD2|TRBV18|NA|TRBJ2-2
CASSDQRERTGELFF
TGTGCCAGCTCAGATCAGCGGGAGCGGACCGGGGAGCTGTTTTTT
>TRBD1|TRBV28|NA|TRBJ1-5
CASKYPGGTNQPQHF
TGTGCCAGCAAGTACCCAGGGGGCACCAATCAGCCCCAGCATTTT
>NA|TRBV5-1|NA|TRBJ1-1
CASSTSGSTNTEAFF
TGCGCCAGCAGCACCTCGGGTAGCACAAACACTGAAGCTTTCTTT
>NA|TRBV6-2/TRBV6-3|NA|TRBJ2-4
CASSYSLAKNIQYF
TGTGCCAGCAGTTACTCCCTAGCCAAAAACATTCAGTACTTC
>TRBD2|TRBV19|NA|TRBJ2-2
CASSMTSGSTGELFF
TGTGCCAGTAGCATGACTAGCGGCTCCACCGGGGAGCTGTTTTTT
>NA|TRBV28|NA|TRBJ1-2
CASSLISRGGYTF
TGTGCCAGCAGTTTAATAAGCCGCGGGGGCTACACCTTC
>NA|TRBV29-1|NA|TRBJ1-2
CSVRQENYGYTF
TGCAGCGTTCGACAAGAAAACTATGGCTACACCTTC
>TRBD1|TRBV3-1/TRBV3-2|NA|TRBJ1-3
CASSAGTASGNTIYF
TGTGCCAGCAGCGCGGGGACAGCCTCTGGAAACACCATATATTTT
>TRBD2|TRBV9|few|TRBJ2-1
CASSTRSGTSGIDEQFF
TGTGCCAGCAGCACGAGATCCGGGACTAGCGGGATCGATGAGCAGTTCTTC
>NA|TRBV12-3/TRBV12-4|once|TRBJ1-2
CASSLAPREGYTF
TGTGCCAGCAGTTTAGCGCCCCGGGAGGGCTACACCTTC
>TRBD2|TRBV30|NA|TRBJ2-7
CAWRVGLATSYEQYF
TGTGCCTGGCGGGTAGGACTAGCGACCTCCTACGAGCAGTACTTC
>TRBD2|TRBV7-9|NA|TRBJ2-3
CASSLASGLGDTQYF
TGTGCCAGCAGCTTGGCTAGCGGCCTGGGGGATACGCAGTATTTT
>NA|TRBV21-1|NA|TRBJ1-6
CASSKGDRDRGNSPLHF
TGTGCCAGCAGCAAAGGGGACCGGGACAGGGGTAATTCACCCCTCCACTTT
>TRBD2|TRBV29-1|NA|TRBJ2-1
CSGDTSGTYNEQFF
TGCAGCGGGGATACTAGCGGGACTTACAATGAGCAGTTCTTC
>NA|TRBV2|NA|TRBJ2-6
CASSKETGSGANVLTF
TGTGCCAGCAGTAAGGAGACAGGCTCTGGGGCCAACGTCCTGACTTTC
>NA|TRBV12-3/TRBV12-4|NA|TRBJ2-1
CASSLGALNEQFF
TGTGCCAGCAGTTTGGGGGCTTTAAATGAGCAGTTCTTC
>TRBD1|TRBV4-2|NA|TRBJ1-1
CASSQAGQDRTEAFF
TGTGCCAGCAGCCAAGCGGGACAGGATAGGACTGAAGCTTTCTTT
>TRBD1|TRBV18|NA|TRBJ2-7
CASSPKGGADYEQYF
TGTGCCAGCTCACCGAAAGGGGGCGCGGATTACGAGCAGTACTTC
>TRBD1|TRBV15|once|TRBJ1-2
CATSPTSEQGNRYGYTF
TGTGCCACCAGTCCCACTTCGGAACAGGGGAATAGGTATGGCTACACCTTC
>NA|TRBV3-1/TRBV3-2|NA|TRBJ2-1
CASGGYNEQFF
TGTGCCAGCGGGGGGTACAATGAGCAGTTCTTC
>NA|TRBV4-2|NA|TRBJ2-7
CASSQEARGREQYF
TGTGCCAGCAGCCAAGAGGCGCGGGGGCGCGAGCAGTACTTC
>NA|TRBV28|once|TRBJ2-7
CASTQGPTSYEQYF
TGTGCCAGCACCCAGGGGCCTACAAGCTACGAGCAGTACTTC
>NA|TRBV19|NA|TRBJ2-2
CASSIGQWSTGELFF
TGTGCCAGTAGTATAGGACAGTGGAGCACCGGGGAGCTGTTTTTT
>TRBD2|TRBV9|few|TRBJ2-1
CASSVSGSSYNEQFF
TGTGCCAGCAGCGTAAGCGGGAGTTCCTACAATGAGCAGTTCTTC
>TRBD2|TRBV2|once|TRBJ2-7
CASRGQAGTSGEAYEQYF
TGTGCCAGCAGGGGACAGGCTGGGACTAGCGGGGAGGCCTACGAGCAGTACTTC
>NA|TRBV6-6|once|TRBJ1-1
CASSDSRQVEAFF
TGTGCCAGCAGTGATTCTCGACAGGTTGAAGCTTTCTTT
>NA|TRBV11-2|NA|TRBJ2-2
CASSIQEAGTAGELFF
TGTGCCAGCAGCATCCAGGAGGCGGGAACGGCCGGGGAGCTGTTTTTT